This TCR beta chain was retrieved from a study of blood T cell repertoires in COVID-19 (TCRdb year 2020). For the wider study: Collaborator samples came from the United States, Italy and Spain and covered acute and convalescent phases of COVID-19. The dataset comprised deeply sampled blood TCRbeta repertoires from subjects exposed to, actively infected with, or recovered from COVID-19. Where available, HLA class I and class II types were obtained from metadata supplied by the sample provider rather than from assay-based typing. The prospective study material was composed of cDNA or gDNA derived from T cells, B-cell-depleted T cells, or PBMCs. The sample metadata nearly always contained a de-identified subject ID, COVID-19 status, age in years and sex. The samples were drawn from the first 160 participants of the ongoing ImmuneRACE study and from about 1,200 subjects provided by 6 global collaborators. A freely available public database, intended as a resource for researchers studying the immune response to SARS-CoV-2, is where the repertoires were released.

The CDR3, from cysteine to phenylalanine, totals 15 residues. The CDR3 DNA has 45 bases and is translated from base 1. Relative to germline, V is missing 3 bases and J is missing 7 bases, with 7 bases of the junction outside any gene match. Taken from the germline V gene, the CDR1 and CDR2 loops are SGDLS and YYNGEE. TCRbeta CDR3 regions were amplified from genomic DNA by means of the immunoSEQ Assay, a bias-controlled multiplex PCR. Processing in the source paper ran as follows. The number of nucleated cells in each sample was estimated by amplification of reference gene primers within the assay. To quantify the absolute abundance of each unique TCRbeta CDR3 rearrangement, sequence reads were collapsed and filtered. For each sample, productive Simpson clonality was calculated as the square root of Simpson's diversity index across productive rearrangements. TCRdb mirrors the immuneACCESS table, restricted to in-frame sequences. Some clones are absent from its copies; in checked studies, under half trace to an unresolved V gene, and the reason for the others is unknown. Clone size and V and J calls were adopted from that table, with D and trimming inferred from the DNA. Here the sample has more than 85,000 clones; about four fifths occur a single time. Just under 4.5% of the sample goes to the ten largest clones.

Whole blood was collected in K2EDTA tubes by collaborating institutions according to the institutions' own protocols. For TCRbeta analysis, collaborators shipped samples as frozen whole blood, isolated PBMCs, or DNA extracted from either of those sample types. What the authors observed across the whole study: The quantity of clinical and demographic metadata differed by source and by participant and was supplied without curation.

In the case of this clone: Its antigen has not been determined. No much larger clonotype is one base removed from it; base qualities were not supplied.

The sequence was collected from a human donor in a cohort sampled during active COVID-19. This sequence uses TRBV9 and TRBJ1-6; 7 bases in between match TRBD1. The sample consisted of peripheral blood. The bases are TGTGCCAGCAGCGCCCAGGGGGGCCCGAATTCACCCCTCCACTTT. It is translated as CASSAQGGPNSPLHF.